This T cell receptor beta chain was identified in a study of blood T cell repertoires in COVID-19. Repertoires were generated with immunoSEQ multiplex PCR, while TCRdb's copy carries only in-frame clones and drops some. The sample gives almost 250,000 clones, 85% to 90% of which show up once; more than 3.5% is in the top ten. CDR3 length: 15 residues. CDR1 is MDHEN, CDR2 SYDVKM, per germline. The trim removed 7 bases at V and 2 bases at J, leaving 9 bases unmatched. V gene TRBV28 combines with J gene TRBJ1-1, with TRBD1 matching 8 bases. This receptor was taken from a woman aged 25 to 39 who had recovered from COVID-19. The specimen was PBMCs or T cells enriched from blood (not recorded which). CDR3 nucleotide sequence: TGTGCCAGCACCCCATCCGGGACAGGCAACACTGAAGCTTTCTTT. The encoded protein is CASTPSGTGNTEAFF.